The 3 T cell receptor beta chains reported below all come from one sample, sequenced in a study of blood T cells in healthy people across ages. Together with a sample-barcoded 5' primer, a J-beta primer mix was included in a second PCR lasting 7 to 11 cycles. Each CDR3 protein is one row after TCRdb ran MiXCR on the 5' RACE reads. The data contain 1.5 million to 2 million distinct CDR3 sequences, about 31% of them seen just once; the ten biggest clones take up around 11%. The specimen was blood. The receptors shown here come from a young woman in good health.

The sample holds a few counts of this clonotype. The J gene is TRBJ2-7, the V gene TRBV28; D gene ambiguous. The CDR3 runs 15 residues. Germline V CDR1 and CDR2: MDHEN, SYDVKM. Between the trimmed V and J ends, which lost 1 base and 5 bases, there was a span of 15 bases. The CDR3 sequence is CASSLSFVQVHEQYF. CDR3 DNA: TGTGCCAGCAGTTTATCTTTTGTCCAAGTCCACGAGCAGTACTTC.

This clonotype showed up just a few times. The CDR3 loop reads CASSLIQGAGEQYF. The CDR3 DNA follows: TGTGCCAGCAGTTTAATACAGGGTGCGGGCGAGCAGTACTTC. This chain joins TRBV27 and TRBJ2-7, with TRBD1 as a possible D gene (6 bases). The CDR3 sequence is 14 residues long. The V gene lost 2 bases and the J gene lost 6 bases, with 14 bases spanning the gap. Germline V gene lookup returns CDR1 MNHEY and CDR2 SMNVEV (reference sequence).

As to this clonotype: Its ends do not fully match the called genes, so a read error is possible. This rearrangement joins TRBV12-3 or TRBV12-4 to TRBJ2-7; 7 nucleotides align to TRBD2. The DNA end is a closer match to TRBJ2-5, so the J assignment may be wrong. The CDR3 runs to 13 residues. CDR3 loop: CAGSRLARETQYF. The CDR3 DNA reads TGTGCCGGCAGTCGACTAGCCCGAGAGACCCAGTACTTC.